Sequencing of this T cell receptor beta chain was carried out in a study of T cells in Graves' hyperthyroidism and ophthalmopathy. This clonotype was counted a few times. The source material, RNA transcripts, was used to amplify TCR beta CDR3 regions. In the first-round RT-PCR of the TCR CDR3, the HTBI primer set was used. A single record per CDR3 protein comes from TCRdb applying MiXCR to the multiplex PCR reads. The sample carries around 190,000 distinct CDR3 sequences, about 15% recorded once. Used for diagnoses were clinical symptoms, serum thyroxine and TRAb, thyroid ultrasound and orbital computed tomography. The sequenced material came from blood. The origin of this receptor is a woman aged 45-59 years with Graves' hyperthyroidism.

CDR3 protein: CASSIDGTNYGYTF. The CDR3 region has the DNA TGTGCCAGTAGTATTGATGGGACTAACTATGGCTACACCTTC. The V call is TRBV19, the J call TRBJ1-2, with no clear D. Looked up from germline, CDR1 is LNHDA and CDR2 is SQIVND (reference sequence). The germline V and J ends were trimmed by 3 bases and 0 bases, with 8 bases remaining between them. CDR3 size: 14 residues. Combining the CDR3 with reference TRBV19 and TRBJ1-2 gives the whole variable domain DGGITQSPKYLFRKEGQNVTLSCEQNLNHDAMYWYRQDPGQGLRLIYYSQIVNDFQKGDIAEGYSVSREKKESFPLTVTSAQKNPTAFYLCASSIDGTNYGYTFGSGTRLTVV.